Listed below are T cell receptor beta chains from one sample, sequenced in a study of response to subunit inactivated influenza vaccine. From the RT-PCR reads, TCRdb called clonotypes with MiXCR, one entry per CDR3 protein. This table has roughly 170,000 distinct CDR3 sequences, 9.2% appearing once. The sequencing here drew on non-naive T cells sorted from PBMCs, taken on the day of vaccination. The receptors come from a man between 45 and 60 years old who received an inactivated influenza vaccine. The CDR3 runs from the conserved cysteine through the conserved F or W. The order of the fields is D gene, J gene, clone size, V gene, CDR3 DNA, CDR3 protein. A D gene is named only where the DNA matches it firmly. Clone size is given for some rows only: seen once, a few or many times, or a class if the clone is expanded.

TRBD2 | TRBJ2-7 | NA | TRBV5-1 | TGCGCCAGCAGCGATGGGACTAGCTTCTACGAGCAGTACTTC | CASSDGTSFYEQYF
TRBD1 | TRBJ2-1 | NA | TRBV6-1 | TGTGCCAGCAGTGATTGGGGCAGGGGGCAAAATGAGCAGTTCTTC | CASSDWGRGQNEQFF
TRBD2 | TRBJ2-2 | few | TRBV20-1 | TGCAGTGCTAGAGATACCCAGCGGGAGTGGACCGGGGAGCTGTTTTTT | CSARDTQREWTGELFF
NA | TRBJ2-7 | few | TRBV28 | TGTGCCAGCACCCAAACAGCACCCGTGGAGCAGTACTTC | CASTQTAPVEQYF
NA | TRBJ2-4 | many | TRBV20-1 | TGCAGTGCTAACGATAGGGGGTCCCAAAACATTCAGTACTTC | CSANDRGSQNIQYF
NA | TRBJ2-4 | few | TRBV29-1 | TGCAGCGCCTCCGTGGAGTTCCCCAAAAACATTCAGTACTTC | CSASVEFPKNIQYF
NA | TRBJ2-2 | few | TRBV28 | TGTGCCAGCAGTCCACACATAGGACACCTCTCCGGGGAGCTGTTTTTT | CASSPHIGHLSGELFF
NA | TRBJ1-2 | NA | TRBV6-2/TRBV6-3 | TGTGCCAGCATTCACCCGACAGGTTCTGGCTACACCTTC | CASIHPTGSGYTF
TRBD1 | TRBJ1-5 | few | TRBV6-2/TRBV6-3 | TGTGCCAGCAGTGGGGGACAGGGGAATCAGCCCCAGCATTTT | CASSGGQGNQPQHF
NA | TRBJ1-2 | few | TRBV29-1 | TGCAGCGTTGGAGGATTCAGCTCTGTTGACTATGGCTACACCTTC | CSVGGFSSVDYGYTF
NA | TRBJ1-5 | few | TRBV20-1 | TGCAGTGCTAGAAGCCGGTCGGGCAATCAGCCCCAGCATTTT | CSARSRSGNQPQHF
NA | TRBJ1-2 | NA | TRBV29-1 | TGCAGCGTTGTGCGAGGGGCGGTGGGCTACACCTTC | CSVVRGAVGYTF
TRBD1 | TRBJ1-2 | few | TRBV7-3 | TGTGCCAGCAGCTCCCCGGGACAGTTATATGGCTACACCTTC | CASSSPGQLYGYTF
TRBD2 | TRBJ2-7 | NA | TRBV20-1 | TGCAGTGCAACAACTAGCGGGAGGGCCTTCGGCGAGCAGTACTTC | CSATTSGRAFGEQYF
NA | TRBJ2-7 | NA | TRBV20-1 | TGCAGTGCTAGTAAAACAGGGTACGAGCAGTACTTC | CSASKTGYEQYF
TRBD2 | TRBJ2-1 | NA | TRBV20-1 | TGCAGTGCGAGAGATGGTAGCGGGAGCTCCTACAATGAGCAGTTCTTC | CSARDGSGSSYNEQFF
NA | TRBJ2-3 | many | TRBV7-2 | TGTGCCAGCAGCTTAGCAGGGTATTGGACAGATACGCAGTATTTT | CASSLAGYWTDTQYF
TRBD2 | TRBJ2-4 | NA | TRBV3-1 | TGTGCCTGCTGTTCCCTGGGACTAGCGGGAGTGGTGGGAAACATTCAGTACTTC | CACCSLGLAGVVGNIQYF
NA | TRBJ2-7 | NA | TRBV23-1 | TGCGCCAGCAGTCGACGGGACACGGGGGACCCCTACGAGCAGTACTTC | CASSRRDTGDPYEQYF
NA | TRBJ1-5 | few | TRBV18 | TGTGCCAGCTCACCTTCGGGGGCTGTTCAGCCCCAGCATTTT | CASSPSGAVQPQHF
TRBD2 | TRBJ2-2 | few | TRBV6-1 | TGTGCCAGCAGTGGGACTAGCGGGAGGCTCACCGGGGAGCTGTTTTTT | CASSGTSGRLTGELFF
TRBD2 | TRBJ2-3 | few | TRBV7-2 | TGTGCCAGCAGCTTACGCTTTAGCGGGAGGTCAGATACGCAGTATTTT | CASSLRFSGRSDTQYF
NA | TRBJ2-3 | few | TRBV20-1 | TGCAGTGCTAGAGATTGGCGGGGCACAGATACGCAGTATTTT | CSARDWRGTDTQYF
NA | TRBJ1-3 | NA | TRBV5-5 | TGTGCCAGCAGCCGCGGGGGTACGGGAAACACCATATATTTT | CASSRGGTGNTIYF
NA | TRBJ2-7 | many | TRBV3-1 | TGTGCCAGCAGCCTCTCGTTCTACGAGCAGTACTTC | CASSLSFYEQYF
NA | TRBJ1-5 | few | TRBV6-1 | TGTGCCAGCAGTCTCCGGGACGCCGGAGTAGCCCAGCATTTT | CASSLRDAGVAQHF
NA | TRBJ1-6 | few | TRBV4-2 | TGTGCCAGCAGCCAAGTAGTGCTCCGGGATTCACCCCTCCACTTT | CASSQVVLRDSPLHF
NA | TRBJ2-7 | NA | TRBV5-1 | TGCGCCAGCAGCTTGGGGTCGGGGCTCTACGAGCAGTACTTC | CASSLGSGLYEQYF
TRBD1 | TRBJ2-7 | NA | TRBV6-2/TRBV6-3 | TGTGCCAGCAGCAAAATGCCCAGGACAGGGCTTACCTACGAGCAGTACTTC | CASSKMPRTGLTYEQYF
NA | TRBJ2-3 | many | TRBV10-3 | TGTGCCATCAGGGGAGCCATCTCGACAGATACGCAGTATTTT | CAIRGAISTDTQYF
NA | TRBJ2-2 | few | TRBV19 | TGTGCCAGTAGTATACCTGGACTGAACACCGGGGAGCTGTTTTTT | CASSIPGLNTGELFF
NA | TRBJ2-5 | many | TRBV28 | TGTGCCAGCAACCCGGCAGTCCAAGAGACCCAGTACTTC | CASNPAVQETQYF
NA | TRBJ2-2 | few | TRBV11-2 | TGTGCCAGCAGCAGCGGGTACACCGGGGAGCTGTTTTTT | CASSSGYTGELFF
NA | TRBJ2-7 | few | TRBV7-9 | TGTGCCAGCAGCCGCACAGGGTACGAGCAGTACTTC | CASSRTGYEQYF
NA | TRBJ1-6 | NA | TRBV5-1 | TGCGCCAGCAGCTTGATGGGGCCGCTCCCGGCCACCCTCCACTTT | CASSLMGPLPATLHF
TRBD1 | TRBJ2-1 | NA | TRBV28 | TGTGCCAGCATAGGGGGCTTTGAGCAGTTCTTC | CASIGGFEQFF
NA | TRBJ2-5 | many | TRBV4-2 | TGTGCCAGCAGCCAAGGAGGGCAGGCTCAAGAGACCCAGTACTTC | CASSQGGQAQETQYF
NA | TRBJ2-2 | few | TRBV2 | TGTGCCAGCAGTGGGGGAACAGAAGCCGGGGAGCTGTTTTTT | CASSGGTEAGELFF
NA | TRBJ2-5 | NA | TRBV4-3 | TGCGCCAGCAGCTACGGGAACAGGGGGGGGGAGACCCAGTACTTC | CASSYGNRGGETQYF
TRBD2 | TRBJ2-1 | NA | TRBV2 | TGTGCCAGCAGCAGGGGACTAGCGGGACTCACCCGTAATGCGGAGCAGTTCTTC | CASSRGLAGLTRNAEQFF
NA | TRBJ2-1 | NA | TRBV5-1 | TGCGCCAGCAGCAAGGACTCTCTGGGGAATGAGCAGTTCTTC | CASSKDSLGNEQFF
TRBD1 | TRBJ1-1 | few | TRBV12-3/TRBV12-4 | TGTGCCAGCAGTCGAATCCACCCAGGGGGGCGAGGCACTGAAGCTTTCTTT | CASSRIHPGGRGTEAFF
TRBD2 | TRBJ2-3 | many | TRBV20-1 | TGCAGTGCACCGCTAGCGGGGGTTGGAGATACGCAGTATTTT | CSAPLAGVGDTQYF
TRBD1 | TRBJ2-4 | NA | TRBV3-1 | TGTGCCAGCAGTCATAAGACAGGGGTGAGAAACATTCAGTACTTC | CASSHKTGVRNIQYF
TRBD2 | TRBJ2-1 | NA | TRBV20-1 | TGCAGTGCTAGAGATCCTAGCGGGAGGGCCGGCTACAATGAGCAGTTCTTC | CSARDPSGRAGYNEQFF
TRBD1 | TRBJ2-1 | few | TRBV15 | TGTGCCACCAGCAGAGATTGGGCAGGGGGTAGGAATGAGCAGTTCTTC | CATSRDWAGGRNEQFF
TRBD1 | TRBJ2-4 | many | TRBV7-3 | TGTGCCAGCAGCCCAGGGGGCCGGGGAATTCAGTACTTC | CASSPGGRGIQYF
TRBD2 | TRBJ2-7 | few | TRBV5-1 | TGCGCCAGCAGCCCGCGGGTAGCGGGAGTGACCTACGAGCAGTACTTC | CASSPRVAGVTYEQYF